This T cell receptor (beta chain) was obtained from a study of blood T cell repertoires in COVID-19. CDR3 length equals 17 residues. The ends lost 2 bases at V and 4 bases at J; junction bases unmatched: 15. Germline V lookup: CDR1 GTSNPN, CDR2 SVGIG (reference sequence). Repertoires were generated with immunoSEQ multiplex PCR, while TCRdb's copy carries only in-frame clones and drops some. Of roughly 200,000 clones in the sample, 86% were seen once. Those enrolled, adults aged about 18 to 89 years, came from 25 or so US areas. Participant reports of clinical history set cohort assignment. The sequenced sample consisted of PBMCs or T cells enriched from blood (not recorded which). The receptor's source is a middle-aged man with acute COVID-19. V gene TRBV30 combines with J gene TRBJ1-2; 8 nucleotides agree with TRBD1. Here the CDR3 DNA reads TGTGCCTGGAGTAGCTCCAGTACCGGACAGGGTTTCTATGGCTACACCTTC. Protein: CAWSSSSTGQGFYGYTF.